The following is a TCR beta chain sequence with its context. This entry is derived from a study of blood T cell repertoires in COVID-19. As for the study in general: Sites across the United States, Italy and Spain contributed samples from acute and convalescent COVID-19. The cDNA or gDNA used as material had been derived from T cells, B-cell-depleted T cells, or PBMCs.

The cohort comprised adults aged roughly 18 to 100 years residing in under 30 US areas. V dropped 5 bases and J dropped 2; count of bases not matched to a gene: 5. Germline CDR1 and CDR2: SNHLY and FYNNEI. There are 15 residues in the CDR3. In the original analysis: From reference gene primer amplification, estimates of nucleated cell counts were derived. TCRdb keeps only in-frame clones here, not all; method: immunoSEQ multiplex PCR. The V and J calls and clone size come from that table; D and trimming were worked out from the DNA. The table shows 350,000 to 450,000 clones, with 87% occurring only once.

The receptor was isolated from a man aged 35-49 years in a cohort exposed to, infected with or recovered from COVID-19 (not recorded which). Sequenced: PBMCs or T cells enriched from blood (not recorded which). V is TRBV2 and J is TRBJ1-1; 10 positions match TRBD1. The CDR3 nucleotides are TGTGCCAGCAGTCTTCGACAGGGGGCTAACACTGAAGCTTTCTTT. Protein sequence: CASSLRQGANTEAFF.